The rows below give T cell receptor beta chains drawn from one sample of a study of cytomegalovirus exposure and HLA in healthy donors. The data were produced by immunoSEQ multiplex PCR, yet TCRdb's version contains in-frame clones alone and is incomplete. The sample holds around 190,000 clones. What was sequenced was PBMCs. These receptors were obtained from a young woman in good health and CMV-seropositive. Each CDR3 is given with its conserved first and last residue. D genes are given only for firm matches.

DNA	CDR3	D	J	V
TGCAGCGTTATTGAGGACAGGGGGCGCCTCGGGGGCTACACCTTC	CSVIEDRGRLGGYTF	TRBD1	TRBJ1-2	TRBV29-1
TGTGCCAGTAGTATAGACCGGACAGGGTTTACTGAAGCTTTCTTT	CASSIDRTGFTEAFF	TRBD1	TRBJ1-1	TRBV19
TGTGCCAGCAGTGGACAGGCTGAGGAGTGGAACACTGAAGCTTTCTTT	CASSGQAEEWNTEAFF	.	TRBJ1-1	TRBV6-1
TGCAGCGTTGCGGGACAGGGGGCCTATGGCTACACCTTC	CSVAGQGAYGYTF	TRBD1	TRBJ1-2	TRBV29-1
TGTGCCTGGGGGGACAGGGGGTCCTACGAGCAGTACTTC	CAWGDRGSYEQYF	TRBD1	TRBJ2-7	TRBV30
TGTGCCAGCAGCTTGGACAGGGAGAATCAGCCCCAGCATTTT	CASSLDRENQPQHF	.	TRBJ1-5	TRBV5-4
TGTGCCACCAGCAGAGCTTCAGGGGGCAACTTAAACACTGAAGCTTTCTTT	CATSRASGGNLNTEAFF	TRBD1	TRBJ1-1	TRBV15
TGCGCCAGCAGCTTGGCCCGACAGTGGGGCTACGAGCAGTACTTC	CASSLARQWGYEQYF	.	TRBJ2-7	TRBV5-1
TGTGCCAGCAGTCCAAGCGGGAGGGCTAACAATGAGCAGTTCTTC	CASSPSGRANNEQFF	TRBD2	TRBJ2-1	TRBV7-2
TGCAGCGTTGAGGGAGGTATTACCTACAATGAGCAGTTCTTC	CSVEGGITYNEQFF	.	TRBJ2-1	TRBV29-1
TGCGCCAGCAGCCAAGATCGGGATAGCGGGACGAACACCGGGGAGCTGTTTTTT	CASSQDRDSGTNTGELFF	TRBD2	TRBJ2-2	TRBV4-1
TGTGCCAGTAGTTTTGGGACAGATCTCATGAACACTGAAGCTTTCTTT	CASSFGTDLMNTEAFF	TRBD1	TRBJ1-1	TRBV19
TGTGCCAGCAGTATTCGGGAACAGATTAATGGCTACACCTTC	CASSIREQINGYTF	.	TRBJ1-2	TRBV6-1
TGCGCCAGCAGTAACCTAGCGGGGGGGCAGGATACGCAGTATTTT	CASSNLAGGQDTQYF	TRBD2	TRBJ2-3	TRBV5-1
TGTGCCAGCAGCTTAAGGGGTGGGAACACCGGGGAGCTGTTTTTT	CASSLRGGNTGELFF	.	TRBJ2-2	TRBV7-2
TGTGCCAGTAGATACCGGGGGGTTGCAGATACGCAGTATTTT	CASRYRGVADTQYF	TRBD2	TRBJ2-3	TRBV19
TGTGCCAGCAGTTTAGGGCAGATAAGCTACAATGAGCAGTTCTTC	CASSLGQISYNEQFF	.	TRBJ2-1	TRBV27
TGTGCCAGCAGTTTAGGACAGGGGTACACTGAAGCTTTCTTT	CASSLGQGYTEAFF	TRBD1	TRBJ1-1	TRBV27
TGCAGCGTTGATAATGATGGTAGGGGGTTAGAGCAGTACTTC	CSVDNDGRGLEQYF	.	TRBJ2-7	TRBV29-1
TGTGCCAGCAGTTACGCGGGACAGATGAACACTGAAGCTTTCTTT	CASSYAGQMNTEAFF	TRBD1	TRBJ1-1	TRBV6-6
TGTGCTAGCGGGGGGTCATACAATGAGCAGTTCTTC	CASGGSYNEQFF	TRBD2	TRBJ2-1	TRBV12-5
TGTGCCAGCAGCTTAGATGGTGACAGGGGGCAAGACTATGGCTACACCTTC	CASSLDGDRGQDYGYTF	TRBD1	TRBJ1-2	TRBV7-6
TGTGCCAGCAGCCCATCCAGGGATCACACTGAAGCCTTCTTT	CASSPSRDHTEAFF	.	TRBJ1-1	TRBV7-2
TGCAGCGTCGTCCCGGGACAGCTAGCTTTCTTT	CSVVPGQLAFF	TRBD1	TRBJ1-1	TRBV29-1
TGTGCCAGCAGTTTATACGAGCAGTACTTC	CASSLYEQYF	.	TRBJ2-7	TRBV2
TGTGCCAGCAGCTTGGCATCGACAGGGCCTGGGTACGAGCAGTACTTC	CASSLASTGPGYEQYF	TRBD1	TRBJ2-7	TRBV5-5
TGTGCCAGCAGGACAGGGGGTCAGTCAGATACGCAGTATTTT	CASRTGGQSDTQYF	TRBD1	TRBJ2-3	TRBV6-1
TGTGCCAGCAGTATGTCGGGACTCCGTAACAATGAGCAGTTCTTC	CASSMSGLRNNEQFF	.	TRBJ2-1	TRBV28
TGTGCCAGCAGCTCCAGGACGGCAGGGGGCTACGAGCAGTACTTC	CASSSRTAGGYEQYF	TRBD1	TRBJ2-7	TRBV7-2
TGTGCCAGCAGCCGGCTAGCGGGAGGGAATGAGCAGTTCTTC	CASSRLAGGNEQFF	TRBD2	TRBJ2-1	TRBV6-5
TGTGCCAGCAGCCGACAGGACACAGATACGCAGTATTTT	CASSRQDTDTQYF	.	TRBJ2-3	TRBV6-1
TGTGCCAGCAGCCGACTCAGTCAGCCCCAGCATTTT	CASSRLSQPQHF	.	TRBJ1-5	TRBV7-9
TGTGCCAGCAGTTACTCGAATTACAGGGCCACCGGGGAGCTGTTTTTT	CASSYSNYRATGELFF	.	TRBJ2-2	TRBV6-5
TGCGCCAGCAGCTTGAGTCTAGCGGGCCTCAATGAGCAGTTCTTC	CASSLSLAGLNEQFF	TRBD2	TRBJ2-1	TRBV5-1
TGTGCCAGCAGCTCGTCAGGGACTAGCGGATTCTACGAGCAGTACTTC	CASSSSGTSGFYEQYF	TRBD2	TRBJ2-7	TRBV9
TGCGCCAGCAGCTCTGGGGGGAACCAAGAGACCCAGTACTTC	CASSSGGNQETQYF	.	TRBJ2-5	TRBV5-1
TGTGCCAGCAGCTTAGGGCGGGCCTACGAGCAGTACTTC	CASSLGRAYEQYF	.	TRBJ2-7	TRBV7-9
TGTGCCAGCAGCCAGACAGGATTGGGGGCTAATGAAAAACTGTTTTTT	CASSQTGLGANEKLFF	.	TRBJ1-4	TRBV5-5
TGTGCCATCAGTGAGTCCCGGGGACAGGGGAACGGGGAGCTGTTTTTT	CAISESRGQGNGELFF	TRBD1	TRBJ2-2	TRBV10-3
TGTGCCAGCAGTTCGCTCGACGGGCAAGAGACCCAGTACTTC	CASSSLDGQETQYF	.	TRBJ2-5	TRBV5-6
TGTGCCAGCAGACTCATCACAGGGGGCATATACGAGCAGTACTTC	CASRLITGGIYEQYF	TRBD1	TRBJ2-7	TRBV6-5
TGTGCCAGCTCACGGGACAGGGATTCCCCCGGGGAGCTGTTTTTT	CASSRDRDSPGELFF	TRBD1	TRBJ2-2	TRBV18
TGTGCCATCAGTGCCATCACGACAGGGAGCTACGAGCAGTACTTC	CAISAITTGSYEQYF	TRBD1	TRBJ2-7	TRBV10-3
TGCGCCAGCAGAATCGGGACTAGCGGGAACACCGGGGAGCTGTTTTTT	CASRIGTSGNTGELFF	TRBD2	TRBJ2-2	TRBV5-1
TGCAGCGTTTGTAGCGGGAGCTCCTACAATGAGCAGTTCTTC	CSVCSGSSYNEQFF	TRBD2	TRBJ2-1	TRBV29-1
TGTGCCAGCAGTTCCCCGGGACAGGGGGCGATCGAGCAGTACTTC	CASSSPGQGAIEQYF	TRBD1	TRBJ2-7	TRBV6-5